These T cell receptor beta chains were read from a single sample in a study of T cell repertoires in ileal Crohn's disease. TCRdb keeps only in-frame clones here, not all; method: immunoSEQ multiplex PCR. The sample contains some 17,000 clones, around 65% of which appear only once. Source material: ileal tissue. The receptors come from an adult with Crohn's disease. CDR3s include the opening cysteine and the closing phenylalanine or tryptophan. Fields, in order: D gene, V gene, clone size, J gene, CDR3 protein, CDR3 DNA. D genes are given only for firm matches. Expanded clones get a size class; other rows say once, few or many, or leave the size out.

d_gene: TRBD1
v_gene: TRBV6-1
abundance: .
j_gene: TRBJ2-7
CDR3aa: CASSTRTGIHYEQYF
CDR3nt: TGTGCCAGCAGCACCAGGACAGGGATCCACTACGAGCAGTACTTC

d_gene: TRBD1
v_gene: TRBV6-4
abundance: once
j_gene: TRBJ2-3
CDR3aa: CASSTGTGGGDTQYF
CDR3nt: TGTGCCAGCAGTACCGGGACAGGGGGCGGAGATACGCAGTATTTT

d_gene: .
v_gene: TRBV2
abundance: .
j_gene: TRBJ1-2
CDR3aa: CASRITLSYGYTF
CDR3nt: TGTGCCAGCAGAATAACGCTGAGCTATGGCTACACCTTC

d_gene: TRBD1
v_gene: TRBV18
abundance: .
j_gene: TRBJ1-2
CDR3aa: CASSPGQGTYGYTF
CDR3nt: TGTGCCAGCTCACCCGGACAGGGAACCTATGGCTACACCTTC

d_gene: TRBD2
v_gene: TRBV6-4
abundance: .
j_gene: TRBJ2-1
CDR3aa: CASSDASGSDEQFF
CDR3nt: TGTGCCAGCAGTGACGCTAGCGGGAGTGATGAGCAGTTCTTC

d_gene: .
v_gene: TRBV6-5
abundance: .
j_gene: TRBJ2-7
CDR3aa: CASSQTGGYEQYF
CDR3nt: TGTGCCAGCAGTCAAACCGGGGGCTACGAGCAGTACTTC

d_gene: .
v_gene: TRBV6-4
abundance: .
j_gene: TRBJ2-5
CDR3aa: CASSEQAGGKETQYF
CDR3nt: TGTGCCAGCTCGGAACAGGCAGGGGGGAAAGAGACCCAGTACTTC

d_gene: TRBD1
v_gene: TRBV5-1
abundance: .
j_gene: TRBJ1-3
CDR3aa: CASKRTGGENTIYF
CDR3nt: TGCGCCAGCAAACGGACAGGGGGCGAGAACACCATATATTTT

d_gene: .
v_gene: TRBV30
abundance: .
j_gene: TRBJ2-3
CDR3aa: CAWIRDKVTDTQYF
CDR3nt: TGTGCCTGGATTCGGGACAAGGTCACAGATACGCAGTATTTT

d_gene: TRBD2
v_gene: TRBV11-2
abundance: .
j_gene: TRBJ2-3
CDR3aa: CASSLSGGGTDTQYF
CDR3nt: TGTGCCAGCAGTCTTAGCGGGGGGGGCACAGATACGCAGTATTTT

d_gene: TRBD2
v_gene: TRBV11-2
abundance: .
j_gene: TRBJ2-7
CDR3aa: CASSLEARTSGPYYEQYF
CDR3nt: TGTGCCAGCAGCTTAGAGGCAAGGACTAGCGGTCCCTATTACGAGCAGTACTTC